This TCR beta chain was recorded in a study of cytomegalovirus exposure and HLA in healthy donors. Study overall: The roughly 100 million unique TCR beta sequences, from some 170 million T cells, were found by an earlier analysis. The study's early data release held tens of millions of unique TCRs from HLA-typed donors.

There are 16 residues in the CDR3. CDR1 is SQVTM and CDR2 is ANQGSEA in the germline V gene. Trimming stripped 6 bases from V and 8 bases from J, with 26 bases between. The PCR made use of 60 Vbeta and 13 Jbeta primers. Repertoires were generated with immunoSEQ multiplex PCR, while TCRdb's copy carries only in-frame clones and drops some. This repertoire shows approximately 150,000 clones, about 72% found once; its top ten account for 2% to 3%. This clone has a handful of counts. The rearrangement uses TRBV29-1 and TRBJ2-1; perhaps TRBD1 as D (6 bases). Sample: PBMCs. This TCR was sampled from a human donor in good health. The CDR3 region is CSVGPYRDAAWDEQFF. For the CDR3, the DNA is TGCAGCGTGGGTCCTTACAGGGATGCGGCATGGGATGAGCAGTTCTTC.